This TCR beta chain came from a study of shared clonotypes between healthy human individuals. In the study overall: Aged between 18 and 49, the donors were a couple of women and three men. General study results and limits: In contrast to clonotypes shared by all four donors, non-shared clonotypes had lower generation probabilities.

This CDR3 has 14 residues. CDR1 is MDHEN, CDR2 SYDVKM, per germline. The ends lost 6 bases at V and 7 bases at J; junction bases unmatched: 4. In regard to this clone: Its specificity is unknown. Other nucleotide sequences from this sample produce the same CDR3.

Several immunoSEQ plates held equal portions of the genomic DNA taken from each subset. Using immunoSEQ multiplex PCR, the repertoire was profiled, and TCRdb retains in-frame clones only, with some absent. The table lists about a million clones, roughly 77% of them singletons. The receptor's source is a man between 18 and 35 years old in good health. Some clones in this sample may be carry-over from other donors' samples. Sequences were obtained from memory CD4+ T cells from PBMCs. The subset was: CD45RA-negative fraction. The chain uses TRBV28 and TRBJ2-1, with TRBD2 matching 12 bases. The CDR3 sequence: CASRGLAGYNEQFF. DNA of the CDR3: TGTGCCAGCAGAGGACTAGCGGGATATAATGAGCAGTTCTTC.